This T cell receptor (beta chain) is from a study of blood T cell repertoires in COVID-19. Looked up from germline, CDR1 is LGHNA and CDR2 is YSLEER. The ends lost 3 bases at V and 8 bases at J; junction bases unmatched: 8. The CDR3 consists of 14 residues. TCRdb keeps only in-frame clones here, not all; method: immunoSEQ multiplex PCR. This repertoire shows roughly 77,000 clones, 79% found once; its top ten account for 26%. This sequence originates from a man between 60 and 75 years old with active or convalescent COVID-19. The sequenced sample consisted of peripheral blood. V usage is TRBV4-3 and J usage is TRBJ1-2, with 8 bases aligning to TRBD1. The CDR3 DNA reads TGCGCCAGCAGCCAGGACAGGGTCGGGGGAGGCTACACCTTC. Amino acid sequence: CASSQDRVGGGYTF.